These 9 T cell receptor beta chains were sequenced from one sample in a study of cytomegalovirus exposure and HLA in healthy donors. Amplification used 60 Vbeta primers and 13 Jbeta primers. Data came from immunoSEQ multiplex PCR; TCRdb stores just in-frame clones and leaves some out. The data show around 190,000 clones, with approximately 82% seen just once and 1.5% to 2% held by the top ten. The sequenced sample consisted of PBMCs. The receptors stem from a man aged 40-50 years in good health and CMV-seropositive.

CDR3 in amino acids: CAISRQVSYEQYF. In DNA form, the CDR3 reads TGTGCCATCAGCCGACAGGTTAGCTACGAGCAGTACTTC. V usage is TRBV10-3 and J usage is TRBJ2-7; tentative D call: TRBD1 (6 bases). Between the trimmed V and J ends, which lost 6 bases and 3 bases, there was a span of 12 bases. Germline assignment: CDR1 ENHRY and CDR2 SYGVKD. The CDR3 loop spans 13 amino acids.

This chain links TRBV9 with TRBJ2-2; D not certain. V was pared by 3 bases and J by 1 base, with 4 bases between. The CDR3 contains 13 residues. The germline CDR1 and CDR2 sequences are SGDLS and YYNGEE. The CDR3 DNA reads TGTGCCAGCAGCGCCCGGAACACCGGGGAGCTGTTTTTT. As protein: CASSARNTGELFF.

The genes are TRBV30 and TRBJ2-7, with TRBD2 identical over 11 bases. The CDR3 covers 14 residues. V dropped 3 bases and J dropped 3; count of bases not matched to a gene: 4. Per the germline V gene, CDR1 is GTSNPN and CDR2 is SVGIG (reference sequence). CDR3 DNA sequence: TGTGCCTGGAGAACCGGGACTAGCGGCTACGAGCAGTACTTC. Its protein is CAWRTGTSGYEQYF.

The chain recombines TRBV7-2 with TRBJ1-2; D may be TRBD1 (5 bases). The V gene lost 4 bases and the J gene lost 2 bases, with 11 bases spanning the gap. Germline values: CDR1 SGHTA, CDR2 FQGNSA. CDR3 length equals 14 residues. CDR3 in amino acids: CASSSGGGNYGYTF. CDR3 bases: TGTGCCAGCAGCTCCGGCGGGGGAAACTATGGCTACACCTTC.

The gene calls are TRBV19 and TRBJ2-3, with D possibly being TRBD1 (5 bases). The CDR3 totals 14 residues. The V gene lost 5 bases and the J gene lost 4 bases, with 13 bases spanning the gap. From germline, CDR1 is LNHDA and CDR2 SQIVND (reference sequence). In DNA form, the CDR3 reads TGTGCCAGTAGTCACATAAAGGGGTCAGATACGCAGTATTTT. As protein: CASSHIKGSDTQYF.

The rearrangement uses TRBV15 and TRBJ2-3, with 7 positions matching TRBD2. Trimming took 3 bases from V and 2 from J; bases not matched to a gene: 14. The CDR3 runs to 18 residues. CDR1 and CDR2 (germline): LNHNV, YYDKDF (reference sequence). The CDR3 sequence: CATSSPRASGLPTDTQYF. The CDR3 nucleotides are TGTGCCACCAGCAGTCCCCGAGCTAGCGGTCTGCCCACAGATACGCAGTATTTT.

The chain uses TRBV29-1 and TRBJ1-3; D unresolved. V lost 3 bases to trimming and J lost 4 bases, with 4 bases between them. This CDR3 comprises 11 residues. Germline CDR1 and CDR2: SQVTM and ANQGSEA. The CDR3 region is CSVDVGNTIYF. The CDR3 region has the DNA TGCAGCGTTGACGTCGGAAACACCATATATTTT.

This sequence joins TRBV28 and TRBJ1-1, with TRBD1 as a possible D gene (5 bases). This CDR3 is 14 amino acids long. CDR1 is MDHEN, CDR2 SYDVKM, per germline. V was clipped by 1 base and J by 7 bases, with 13 bases between them. The CDR3 region has the DNA TGTGCCAGCAGTTTATCGGGGGGAGTGGGTGAAGCTTTCTTT. Its translation is CASSLSGGVGEAFF.

The V and J genes are TRBV10-1 and TRBJ2-1; no firm D call. The CDR3 contains 17 residues. Looked up from germline, CDR1 is WNHNN and CDR2 is SYGVQD (reference sequence). V shed 0 bases and J shed 0 bases, with 12 bases lying between them. The CDR3 DNA sequence: TGCGCCAGCAGTGAGTCCGTAGTTCTCAACTCCTACAATGAGCAGTTCTTC. It is translated as CASSESVVLNSYNEQFF.